This T cell receptor (beta chain) was identified during a study of T cells after yellow fever vaccination. This clonotype was seen ten or more times. What it recognizes is unknown. Findings of the study overall: A faster peak, day 5 versus 15, was reached by the weaker secondary response. Booster sampling recovered most clones from primary vaccination (approximately 97% CD4, around 88% CD8). Clonotype sharing between CD4 and CD8 compartments was small.

Synthesis of TCR cDNA relied on 5'RACE template switching, which attached a universal primer site and UMIs. TCRdb independently ran MiXCR on the 5' RACE reads; one entry per CDR3 protein. This table has hundreds of thousands of distinct CDR3 sequences, roughly 8.4% appearing once. V was clipped by 1 base and J by 2 bases, with 12 bases between them. The CDR3 is 16 amino acids. The germline V gene has CDR1 SGHTA and CDR2 FQGNSA. This sample comprised PBMCs, obtained roughly 47 days after the first yellow fever vaccination. The sequence was obtained from a man aged 18 to 35 who received the YFV17D yellow fever vaccine. The V and J genes are TRBV7-2 and TRBJ2-1; maybe TRBD1 (6 bases). The CDR3 DNA follows: TGTGCCAGCAGCTTAGGCGGTACAGGGCCCTACAATGAGCAGTTCTTC. Translating gives CASSLGGTGPYNEQFF.